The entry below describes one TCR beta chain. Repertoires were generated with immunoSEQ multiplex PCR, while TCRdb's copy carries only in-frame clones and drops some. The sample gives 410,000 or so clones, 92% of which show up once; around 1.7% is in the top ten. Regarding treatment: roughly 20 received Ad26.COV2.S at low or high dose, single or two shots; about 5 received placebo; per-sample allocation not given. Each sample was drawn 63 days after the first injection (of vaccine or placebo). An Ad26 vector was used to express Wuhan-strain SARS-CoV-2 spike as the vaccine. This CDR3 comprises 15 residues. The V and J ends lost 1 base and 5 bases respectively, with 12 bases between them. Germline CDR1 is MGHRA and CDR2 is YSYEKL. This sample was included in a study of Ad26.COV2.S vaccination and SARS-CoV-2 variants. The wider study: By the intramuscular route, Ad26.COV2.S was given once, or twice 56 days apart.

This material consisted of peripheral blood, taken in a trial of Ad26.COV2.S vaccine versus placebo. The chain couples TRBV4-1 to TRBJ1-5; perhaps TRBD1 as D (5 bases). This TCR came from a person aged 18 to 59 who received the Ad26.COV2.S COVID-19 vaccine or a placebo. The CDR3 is CASSQVSGGYQPQHF. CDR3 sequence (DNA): TGCGCCAGCAGCCAAGTGTCGGGGGGATATCAGCCCCAGCATTTT.